This passage covers 30 T cell receptor beta chains from one sample sequenced in a study of blood T cells in healthy people across ages. Together with a sample-barcoded 5' primer, a J-beta primer mix was included in a second PCR lasting about 7 to 12 cycles. TCRdb reanalysed the 5' RACE reads using MiXCR and keeps one entry per CDR3 protein. This sample has 1.5 million to 2 million distinct CDR3 sequences, with 28% found just once. Sequenced input: blood. Receptor source: a woman aged 25-40 years in good health.

This clonotype was detected a few times. This sequence joins TRBV20-1 and TRBJ2-1; 9 bases match TRBD2. The CDR3 is 12 residues long. Germline V CDR1 and CDR2: DFQATT, SNEGSKA (reference sequence). V gave up 6 bases and J gave up 5 bases; unmatched junction bases: 2. CDR3 sequence: CSARTSDNEQFF. CDR3 sequence (DNA): TGCAGTGCAAGGACTAGCGACAATGAGCAGTTCTTC.

The chain recombines TRBV7-9 with TRBJ2-7; 10 bases agree with TRBD1. V was pared by 10 bases and J by 6 bases, with 9 bases of the junction left unmatched. CDR3 length equals 13 residues. The germline CDR1 and CDR2 sequences are SEHNR and FQNEAQ (reference sequence). The CDR3 DNA follows: TGTGCCACAGGAGGGACAGGGGATCGCGAGCAGTACTTC. Translated, it gives CATGGTGDREQYF.

This clonotype was picked up a small number of times. The V and J genes are TRBV7-6 and TRBJ2-7; 10 nucleotides agree with TRBD2. V trimming: 5 bases; J trimming: 1 base; junction bases outside the gene matches: 5. CDR3 size: 15 residues. Germline CDR1 is SGHVS and CDR2 is FNYEAQ. CDR3 region: CASSPSGGTSYEQYF. DNA for the CDR3: TGTGCCAGCAGCCCTAGCGGGGGTACTTCCTACGAGCAGTACTTC.

As to this clonotype: At one end, the junction sequence differs from germline, possibly due to a read error. The DNA of the CDR3 is TGCAGCGTTAACTATGGCTGCACCTTC. Residues: CSVNYGCTF. The chain employs TRBV29-1 and TRBJ1-2, with unresolved D. CDR1 is SQVTM and CDR2 is ANQGSEA in the germline V gene. The CDR3 totals 9 residues.

The chain is built from TRBV18 and TRBJ1-2; D is uncertain. From germline, CDR1 is KGHSH and CDR2 LQKENI. The CDR3 is made up of 11 amino acids. Trimming took off 0 bases at V and 7 bases at J, with 3 bases between the two ends. The CDR3 sequence: CASSPPSGYTF. The CDR3 nucleotides read TGTGCCAGCTCACCACCTTCTGGCTACACCTTC.

Concerning this clonotype: Germline is not matched at one junction end, which may reflect a read error. The V call is TRBV28, the J call TRBJ2-3; D is uncertain. Germline CDR1 reads MDHEN; CDR2 reads SYDVKM. The CDR3 sequence is 12 residues long. In nucleotides, the CDR3 is TGTGCCAGCAGTTTTAGGTTAGATACGCGGTATTTT. It codes for CASSFRLDTRYF. Full variable domain (rest looked up from reference TRBV28 and TRBJ2-3): DVKVTQSSRYLVKRTGEKVFLECVQDMDHENMFWYRQDPGLGLRLIYFSYDVKMKEKGDIPEGYSVSREKKERFSLILESASTNQTSMYLCASSFRLDTRYFGPGTRLTVL.

This clonotype was seen a handful of times. A much larger clone lies a single base off, so this may be a read error. This rearrangement joins TRBV20-1 to TRBJ2-7; 7 bases map to TRBD2. Germline assignment: CDR1 DFQATT and CDR2 SNEGSKA (reference sequence). The CDR3 is made up of 15 amino acids. V shed 5 bases, J shed 7 bases, and the junction held 17 bases outside the gene matches. The CDR3 DNA follows: TGCAGTGCTCCCTTATCAGCGGGGATGTACAATGAGCAGTACTTC. Protein product: CSAPLSAGMYNEQYF.

This clonotype has only one observation. The chain joins TRBV12-3 or TRBV12-4 to TRBJ2-1; 8 bases align to TRBD2. The junction had 9 bases not matched to a gene; V was cut back by 5 bases and J by 9 bases. The length of the CDR3 is 14 residues. The CDR3 DNA reads TGTGCCAGCAGTGCTGCGGTAGCGGGGTCTGAGCAGTTCTTC. This codes for CASSAAVAGSEQFF.

This clonotype was seen once. A read error may be the cause here, since a much bigger clone is one base away. The gene calls are TRBV20-1 and TRBJ2-5, with D perhaps TRBD2 (5 bases). In germline, CDR1 is DFQATT, CDR2 SNEGSKA (reference sequence). The CDR3 consists of 11 residues. CDR3 sequence: CSAGRVETHYF. CDR3 nucleotides: TGCAGTGCTGGGCGGGTGGAGACCCACTACTTC.

This clonotype was counted ten times or more. The V gene is TRBV6-5, the J gene TRBJ2-3; D is ambiguous. The CDR3 has 13 residues. CDR1 is MNHEY and CDR2 is SVGAGI in the germline V gene. Trimming pared 0 bases from V and 2 bases from J, leaving 3 bases between. The CDR3 DNA is TGTGCCAGCAGTTACTCCCTCACAGATACGCAGTATTTT. This codes for CASSYSLTDTQYF.

This clonotype was counted only a few times. The V gene is TRBV4-1, the J gene TRBJ2-1; D tentatively reads TRBD1 or TRBD2 (7 bases each). Germline CDR1 is MGHRA and CDR2 is YSYEKL. This CDR3 contains 16 residues. Trimming took 0 bases from V and 8 from J, leaving 17 bases between them. CDR3 bases: TGCGCCAGCAGCCAAGATCAGGGGGGGGGCCGTGATGAGCAGTTCTTC. Protein sequence: CASSQDQGGGRDEQFF.

The genes are TRBV6-1 and TRBJ2-1, with 7 bases lining up with TRBD2. V trimming: 3 bases; J trimming: 12 bases; junction bases outside the gene matches: 5. The germline gives CDR1 MNHNS, CDR2 SASEGT. The CDR3 extends over 12 amino acids. CDR3 coding DNA: TGTGCCAGCAGTGACAGAAGGGAGGGGCAGTTCTTC. Residues: CASSDRREGQFF.

This clonotype was counted between two and nine times. V and J are TRBV7-2 and TRBJ1-4; D uncertain. Per germline, CDR1 SGHTA and CDR2 FQGNSA. CDR3 length: 15 residues. V gave up 0 bases and J gave up 4 bases, with 9 bases separating them. This CDR3 reads CASSLAGSFNEKLFF. CDR3 nucleotides: TGTGCCAGCAGCTTAGCCGGCAGCTTTAATGAAAAACTGTTTTTT. Full variable domain (outside the CDR3, taken from reference TRBV7-2 and TRBJ1-4): GAGVSQSPSNKVTEKGKDVELRCDPISGHTALYWYRQSLGQGLEFLIYFQGNSAPDKSGLPSDRFSAERTGGSVSTLTIQRTQQEDSAVYLCASSLAGSFNEKLFFGSGTQLSVL.

Ten or more counts support this clonotype. The V and J genes are TRBV7-3 and TRBJ2-1, with 8 bases identical to TRBD2. The CDR3 totals 16 residues. Germline CDR1 and CDR2: SGHTA and FQGTGA. V shed 2 bases, J shed 7 bases, and the junction held 10 bases outside the gene matches. As DNA, the CDR3 is TGTGCCAGCAGCTTAGATCCAGCGGGGGTAAGAAATGAGCAGTTCTTC. This sequence encodes CASSLDPAGVRNEQFF.

The rearrangement uses TRBV6-1 and TRBJ2-1, with D perhaps matching TRBD1 (5 bases). CDR1 MNHNS and CDR2 SASEGT come from the germline V gene. This CDR3 contains 13 residues. The V gene lost 6 bases and the J gene lost 7 bases, with 13 bases spanning the gap. CDR3 nucleotide sequence: TGTGCCAGCAGGGACATACAGGTGAATGAGCAGTTCTTC. The encoded protein is CASRDIQVNEQFF.

V is TRBV12-3 or TRBV12-4 and J is TRBJ2-3; tentatively, D is TRBD2 (7 bases). The V end was cut by 3 bases, the J end by 4 bases, with 14 bases between. The CDR3 length is 15 residues. CDR3 protein: CASSFRRGASDTQYF. DNA of the CDR3: TGTGCCAGCAGTTTCCGTCGGGGGGCTTCAGATACGCAGTATTTT.

The V gene is TRBV27, the J gene TRBJ2-1; TRBD2 might be the D (5 bases). The V end was cut by 5 bases, the J end by 5 bases, with 16 bases between. This CDR3 spans 15 amino acids. Germline lookup yields CDR1 MNHEY and CDR2 SMNVEV (reference sequence). DNA of the CDR3: TGTGCCAGCAGTCCGGACTTTGGGGTCAACAATGAGCAGTTCTTC. Protein sequence: CASSPDFGVNNEQFF.

The rearrangement uses TRBV6-5 and TRBJ2-7; D is perhaps TRBD1 (6 bases). The germline gives CDR1 MNHEY, CDR2 SVGAGI. The ends were cut back, 6 bases at V and 2 bases at J, with 14 bases in the middle. The CDR3 has 14 residues. Written as DNA, the CDR3 is TGTGCCAGCAGCGGGACATACAGCCCCTACGAGCAGTACTTC. Translated, it gives CASSGTYSPYEQYF.

The chain has TRBV3-1 and TRBJ2-1, with D unresolved. The CDR3 contains 12 residues. Deletions cut 2 bases from V and 11 bases from J, with 10 bases between. Germline CDR1 reads LGHDT; CDR2 reads YNNKEL (reference sequence). The CDR3 sequence is CASSQSGDKQFF. In DNA, the CDR3 is TGTGCCAGCAGCCAAAGTGGAGATAAGCAGTTCTTC.

This sequence joins TRBV7-2 and TRBJ2-1; D gene unclear. Trimming took off 1 base at V and 12 bases at J, with 16 bases between the two ends. CDR1 is SGHTA, CDR2 FQGNSA, per germline. This CDR3 region has 14 residues. CDR3 sequence (DNA): TGTGCCAGCAGCTTAGTTTTAGAGCCCCCCACGCAGTTCTTC. As protein: CASSLVLEPPTQFF.

The chain has TRBV6-2 or TRBV6-3 and TRBJ2-3; 12 bases map to TRBD2. V shed 6 bases and J 4 bases; nucleotides not matched to a gene: 5. The CDR3 sequence is 15 residues long. CDR1 is MNHEY and CDR2 is SVGEGT in the germline V gene. The CDR3 protein is CASRETSGSPDTQYF. The CDR3 nucleotides are TGTGCCAGCAGGGAGACTAGCGGGAGTCCAGATACGCAGTATTTT.

This clonotype was seen more than once but under ten times. The chain carries TRBV20-1 and TRBJ1-5; no clear D. There are 13 residues in the CDR3. The germline V gene has CDR1 DFQATT and CDR2 SNEGSKA (reference sequence). V shed 3 bases and J shed 4 bases, with 10 bases lying between them. The CDR3 nucleotides read TGCAGTGCTAGGCAACAGCTAAATCAGCCCCAGCATTTT. Encoded protein: CSARQQLNQPQHF.

The CDR3 sequence: CATRAGQGFGGYTF. The CDR3 DNA sequence: TGCGCCACCCGTGCCGGACAGGGGTTTGGTGGCTACACCTTC. V usage is TRBV5-1 and J usage is TRBJ1-2, with 9 bases fitting TRBD1. Germline trimming cut 9 bases from V and 7 bases from J; bases unmatched to any gene: 13. The CDR3 spans 14 residues. The germline V gene has CDR1 SGHRS and CDR2 YFSETQ.

This clonotype appeared a few times. V and J are TRBV20-1 and TRBJ2-7; 9 nucleotides align to TRBD1. CDR3 size: 13 residues. CDR1 DFQATT and CDR2 SNEGSKA come from the germline V gene (reference sequence). With 8 bases clipped from V and 3 bases from J, the junction kept 8 bases outside the gene matches. This CDR3 reads CSPPGTGIYEQYF. The CDR3 DNA reads as TGCAGTCCCCCCGGGACAGGGATCTACGAGCAGTACTTC.

For this clonotype: At one end the junction does not follow the germline gene, possibly because of a read error. The J gene is TRBJ2-3, the V gene TRBV12-3 or TRBV12-4; TRBD1 is a possible D gene (6 bases). The CDR3 contains 15 residues. CDR3 DNA: TGTGCCAGCAGTTTAGGAGGGGGAAACACAGATACGGAGTATTTT. Its protein product is CASSLGGGNTDTEYF.

About this clonotype: Relative to the germline gene, one junction end is altered; a read error may explain this. The chain has TRBV7-2 and TRBJ1-3; D call uncertain. In germline, CDR1 is SGHTA, CDR2 FQGNSA. This CDR3 contains 15 residues. The CDR3 DNA follows: TGTGCCAGCAGCTTAGGCGTCAGAACTAAGAACACCACATATTTT. Amino acids: CASSLGVRTKNTTYF.

Concerning this clonotype: It may be a read error: a sequence one base away is much more abundant. The V gene is TRBV7-9, the J gene TRBJ2-4; the D gene is possibly TRBD2 (5 bases). The CDR3 loop spans 16 amino acids. CDR1 is SEHNR, CDR2 FQNEAQ, per germline (reference sequence). The CDR3 nucleotides are TGTGTCAGCAGCCCCGGAGCGGCCGCGGCTAAAAACATTCAGTACTTC. Its translation: CVSSPGAAAAKNIQYF.

This chain links TRBV28 with TRBJ2-1; TRBD1 or TRBD2 may be the D gene (5 bases each). Germline V gives CDR1 MDHEN, CDR2 SYDVKM. This CDR3 is 12 amino acids long. Trimming took off 6 bases at V and 9 bases at J, with 12 bases between the two ends. The CDR3 bases are TGTGCCAGCAGCCGCTGGGGGTTTGAGCAGTTCTTC. Protein product: CASSRWGFEQFF.

The sample holds a few counts of this clonotype. Given a much more abundant clone one base away, this may be a read error. The chain combines TRBV2 with TRBJ1-2; tentative D call: TRBD1 (5 bases). In germline, CDR1 is SNHLY, CDR2 FYNNEI. Trimming left V 2 bases short and J 7 bases short, with 11 bases between. CDR3 length: 13 residues. CDR3 sequence reads: CASSEFLGGGYTF. CDR3 nucleotide sequence: TGTGCCAGCAGTGAATTCTTGGGGGGTGGCTACACCTTC.

The rearrangement joins TRBV4-2 to TRBJ2-5; TRBD2 aligns across 13 bases. The V and J ends lost 5 bases and 11 bases, in that order; junction bases with no gene match: 14. The CDR3 is 16 amino acids. Germline loops: CDR1 LGHNA, CDR2 YNFKEQ. The CDR3 coding sequence is TGTGCCAGCAGCGAAAGAACTAGCGGGGGGGCGAATGAGCAGTACTTC. This translates into CASSERTSGGANEQYF.